These 29 T cell receptor beta chains came from one sample sequenced in a study of blood T cell repertoires in COVID-19. The data were produced by immunoSEQ multiplex PCR, yet TCRdb's version contains in-frame clones alone and is incomplete. In the table there are 240,000 or so clones, around 89% of which are singletons. Input material: PBMCs or T cells enriched from blood (not recorded which). The receptors here all came from a man aged 40-49 years who had recovered from COVID-19.

The chain is built from TRBV19 and TRBJ2-5; the match to TRBD2 covers 12 bases. Germline values: CDR1 LNHDA, CDR2 SQIVND (reference sequence). The CDR3 consists of 14 residues. V shed 3 bases, J shed 5 bases, and the junction held 1 base outside the gene matches. CDR3 loop: CASSITSGRETQYF. For the CDR3, the DNA is TGTGCCAGTAGTATTACTAGCGGGAGGGAGACCCAGTACTTC. The whole variable domain, remainder taken from reference TRBV19 and TRBJ2-5, is DGGITQSPKYLFRKEGQNVTLSCEQNLNHDAMYWYRQDPGQGLRLIYYSQIVNDFQKGDIAEGYSVSREKKESFPLTVTSAQKNPTAFYLCASSITSGRETQYFGPGTRLLVL.

The chain has TRBV5-1 and TRBJ2-2, with 11 nucleotides matching TRBD2. Losses at the gene ends were 5 bases for V and 2 bases for J; bases not matched to a gene: 5. This CDR3 region has 16 residues. Germline-derived CDR1 and CDR2 are SGHRS and YFSETQ. CDR3 residues: CASRGLAGGNTGELFF. CDR3 DNA: TGCGCCAGCAGAGGACTAGCGGGCGGAAACACCGGGGAGCTGTTTTTT. The full variable domain, its missing parts supplied by reference TRBV5-1 and TRBJ2-2, is KAGVTQTPRYLIKTRGQQVTLSCSPISGHRSVSWYQQTPGQGLQFLFEYFSETQRNKGNFPGRFSGRQFSNSRSEMNVSTLELGDSALYLCASRGLAGGNTGELFFGEGSRLTVL.

The chain recombines TRBV3-1 (or the pseudogene TRBV3-2) with TRBJ1-4, with 9 bases lining up with TRBD1. V was pared by 1 base and J by 1 base, with 1 base of the junction left unmatched. The germline gives CDR1 LGHDT, CDR2 YNNKEL (reference sequence). The CDR3 is made up of 16 amino acids. This chain's CDR3 is CASSQAGQGTNEKLFF. As DNA, the CDR3 is TGTGCCAGCAGCCAAGCGGGACAGGGAACTAATGAAAAACTGTTTTTT.

The chain has TRBV28 and TRBJ2-5; 11 bases align to TRBD2. CDR3 length equals 16 residues. From germline, CDR1 is MDHEN and CDR2 SYDVKM. V gave up 5 bases and J gave up 2 bases; unmatched junction bases: 7. The CDR3 nucleotides read TGTGCCAGCAGTCCTGCACTAGCGGGAGTGCAAGAGACCCAGTACTTC. This translates into CASSPALAGVQETQYF.

The chain is built from TRBV5-1 and TRBJ2-7; unclear D gene. CDR1 SGHRS and CDR2 YFSETQ come from the germline V gene. The CDR3 spans 13 residues. V lost 0 bases and J 0 bases, leaving 4 bases between the germline ends. CDR3 coding DNA: TGCGCCAGCAGCTTGGACATCTCCTACGAGCAGTACTTC. Its protein product is CASSLDISYEQYF.

CDR3 sequence: CASSWGGRTEAFF. Written as DNA, the CDR3 is TGCGCCAGCAGCTGGGGGGGCCGGACTGAAGCTTTCTTT. V gene TRBV5-1 combines with J gene TRBJ1-1, with D perhaps matching TRBD1 (6 bases). Germline lookup yields CDR1 SGHRS and CDR2 YFSETQ. This CDR3 region has 13 residues. Trimming shortened V by 3 bases and J by 5 bases, and 11 bases separated the two germline ends. The full variable domain, its missing parts supplied by reference TRBV5-1 and TRBJ1-1, is KAGVTQTPRYLIKTRGQQVTLSCSPISGHRSVSWYQQTPGQGLQFLFEYFSETQRNKGNFPGRFSGRQFSNSRSEMNVSTLELGDSALYLCASSWGGRTEAFFGQGTRLTVV.

The chain carries TRBV28 and TRBJ2-3, with 10 bases that match TRBD2. This CDR3 is 17 amino acids long. The ends lost 4 bases at V and 0 bases at J; junction bases unmatched: 7. Germline V CDR1 and CDR2: MDHEN, SYDVKM. CDR3 bases: TGTGCCAGCAGTTCACCTTGGACTAGCGGTAGCACAGATACGCAGTATTTT. It translates to CASSSPWTSGSTDTQYF.

The gene calls are TRBV6-1 and TRBJ1-6, with TRBD1 matching 7 bases. CDR3 size: 15 residues. V gave up 2 bases and J gave up 7 bases; unmatched junction bases: 5. Germline-derived CDR1 and CDR2 are MNHNS and SASEGT. CDR3 in DNA: TGTGCCAGCAGTGAATGGGGACAGTTAAATTCACCCCTCCACTTT. This sequence encodes CASSEWGQLNSPLHF.

DNA of the CDR3: TGTGCCAGTAGTGTCACAGGCTCAGGGCTGGAAAAACTGTTTTTT. It translates to CASSVTGSGLEKLFF. J is TRBJ1-4 and V is TRBV19, with D perhaps matching TRBD1 (5 bases). CDR1 and CDR2 (germline): LNHDA, SQIVND (reference sequence). The V end lost 5 bases, the J end lost 8 bases, and 18 bases lay between the germline ends. The CDR3 extends over 15 amino acids.

This clone is a singleton in its sample. This chain connects TRBV6-1 to TRBJ2-3; TRBD2 is a possible D gene (5 bases). Deletions cut 2 bases from V and 1 base from J, with 10 bases between. CDR1 is MNHNS and CDR2 is SASEGT in the germline V gene. The CDR3 runs to 15 residues. In DNA form, the CDR3 reads TGTGCCAGCAGTGAATTGGAGGCCCGCACAGATACGCAGTATTTT. This encodes CASSELEARTDTQYF.

This clone appeared a few times. The rearrangement links TRBV29-1 to TRBJ1-5, with 7 bases aligning to TRBD1. CDR1 and CDR2 (germline): SQVTM, ANQGSEA. V lost 6 bases and J lost 5; bases outside the gene matches: 4. This CDR3 has 12 amino acids. The CDR3, as DNA: TGCAGCGTCCGGGACAGCGATCAGCCCCAGCATTTT. Its protein product is CSVRDSDQPQHF.

Comment on this clone: The germline gene is not matched at one end of the junction; a read error may be the cause. V is TRBV11-3 and J is TRBJ2-1; 11 positions match TRBD2. Germline V CDR1 and CDR2: SGHNT, YENEEA. The CDR3 length is 14 residues. The DNA of the CDR3 is TGTGCCAGCAGCCCACTAGCGGGGGTCTCGCAAGGGGTCTTC. Its protein product is CASSPLAGVSQGVF.

This clone showed up just once. The V call is TRBV20-1, the J call TRBJ1-2; D is unresolved. This CDR3 has 12 residues. The germline V and J ends were trimmed by 3 bases and 8 bases, with 13 bases remaining between them. Germline V gene sequence: CDR1 DFQATT, CDR2 SNEGSKA (reference sequence). CDR3 DNA sequence: TGCAGTGCTAGTCCGGGATCTCGGGGCTACACCTTC. Translation gives CSASPGSRGYTF.

The genes are TRBV19 and TRBJ1-5, with 8 positions matching TRBD1. CDR1 and CDR2 from the germline V gene are LNHDA and SQIVND (reference sequence). Trimming cost V 4 bases and J 2 bases; bases outside gene matches: 13. The CDR3 loop spans 18 amino acids. In DNA form, the CDR3 reads TGTGCCAGTAGTAAAGCCGGGACAGGACCATGGGGCAATCAGCCCCAGCATTTT. This codes for CASSKAGTGPWGNQPQHF.

The V and J genes are TRBV5-6 and TRBJ2-7; TRBD1 matches at 8 bases. The CDR3 is made up of 14 amino acids. The germline CDR1 and CDR2 sequences are SGHDT and YYEEEE. The junction had 5 bases not matched to a gene; V was cut back by 1 base and J by 5 bases. The CDR3 loop reads CASSLRTGRDEQYF. The CDR3, as DNA: TGTGCCAGCAGCTTGAGGACAGGGCGGGACGAGCAGTACTTC.

The chain is built from TRBV19 and TRBJ2-2, with D perhaps matching TRBD1 (5 bases). The CDR3 is made up of 16 amino acids. Germline V lookup: CDR1 LNHDA, CDR2 SQIVND (reference sequence). Trimming removed 3 bases from V and 6 bases from J, with 17 bases in between. CDR3 loop: CASSMSQGLAPGELFF. The CDR3 DNA reads as TGTGCCAGTAGTATGTCCCAGGGCCTGGCACCCGGGGAGCTGTTTTTT.

The chain couples TRBV4-1 to TRBJ2-2; 7 bases are shared with TRBD2. V was pared by 4 bases and J by 3 bases, with 11 bases of the junction left unmatched. The V gene's germline CDR1 is MGHRA and CDR2 YSYEKL. There are 17 residues in the CDR3. CDR3 residues: CASSRNPGTTYTGELFF. The DNA for the CDR3 is TGCGCCAGCAGCCGAAACCCCGGGACTACCTACACCGGGGAGCTGTTTTTT.

The chain combines TRBV5-1 with TRBJ2-5; D might be TRBD1 (5 bases). CDR1 and CDR2 (germline): SGHRS, YFSETQ. The CDR3 is made up of 15 amino acids. Trimming shortened V by 3 bases and J by 2 bases, and 14 bases separated the two germline ends. The CDR3 nucleotides are TGCGCCAGCAGCTCTAGACGGACAAAACAAGAGACCCAGTACTTC. Its protein product is CASSSRRTKQETQYF.

This clone was found many times. The chain joins TRBV9 to TRBJ2-6; possibly TRBD2 for D (5 bases). Trimming left V 4 bases short and J 0 bases short, with 11 bases between. The CDR3 runs to 16 residues. Germline lookup yields CDR1 SGDLS and CDR2 YYNGEE. In DNA form, the CDR3 reads TGTGCCAGCAGCCTCGGGGAATCCTCTGGGGCCAACGTCCTGACTTTC. Translated: CASSLGESSGANVLTF.

This clone has a single count. The chain couples TRBV3-1 (or the pseudogene TRBV3-2) to TRBJ2-3, with D perhaps matching TRBD1 (5 bases). Looked up from germline, CDR1 is LGHDT and CDR2 is YNNKEL (reference sequence). Deletions cut 4 bases from V and 2 bases from J, with 19 bases between. The CDR3 runs 17 residues. The CDR3 loop is CASSLRRGATYTDTQYF. The CDR3 DNA is TGTGCCAGCAGCCTTAGGCGTGGGGCCACCTACACAGATACGCAGTATTTT.

J is TRBJ1-2 and V is TRBV5-6; TRBD1 might be the D (6 bases). Germline loops: CDR1 SGHDT, CDR2 YYEEEE. V was clipped by 4 bases and J by 4 bases, with 17 bases between them. This CDR3 comprises 15 residues. CDR3 coding DNA: TGTGCCAGCAGCCGAACAGGGTTGAAAGGCTATGGCTACACCTTC. As protein: CASSRTGLKGYGYTF.

This chain uses TRBV19 with TRBJ1-5; 9 bases map to TRBD1. Germline V gene sequence: CDR1 LNHDA, CDR2 SQIVND (reference sequence). The junction had 15 bases not matched to a gene; V was cut back by 7 bases and J by 2 bases. The CDR3 is 18 residues long. CDR3 sequence: CASIKGQGVILGNQPQHF. CDR3 sequence (DNA): TGTGCCAGTATCAAGGGACAGGGTGTAATATTAGGCAATCAGCCCCAGCATTTT.

The chain links TRBV18 to TRBJ1-1; D is undetermined. The CDR3 totals 15 residues. V lost 5 bases and J 5 bases, leaving 18 bases between the germline ends. CDR1 and CDR2 (germline): KGHSH, LQKENI. The CDR3, as DNA: TGTGCCAGCTCATCTATGGACTCGGCCGGAACTGAAGCTTTCTTT. Translating it yields CASSSMDSAGTEAFF.

The V and J genes are TRBV7-2 and TRBJ2-1; D call uncertain. The CDR3 runs 13 residues. V shed 2 bases and J shed 5 bases, with 7 bases lying between them. Germline CDR1 and CDR2: SGHTA and FQGNSA. DNA for the CDR3: TGTGCCAGCAGCTTAAACAGAAACAATGAGCAGTTCTTC. Its protein is CASSLNRNNEQFF. Variable domain in full (rest from reference TRBV7-2 and TRBJ2-1): GAGVSQSPSNKVTEKGKDVELRCDPISGHTALYWYRQSLGQGLEFLIYFQGNSAPDKSGLPSDRFSAERTGGSVSTLTIQRTQQEDSAVYLCASSLNRNNEQFFGPGTRLTVL.

This chain links TRBV24-1 with TRBJ2-2; perhaps TRBD2 as D (6 bases). The CDR3 contains 12 residues. CDR1 is KGHDR, CDR2 SFDVKD, per germline. Trimming took 5 bases from V and 7 from J, leaving 7 bases between them. The CDR3: CATSAGLGELFF. The CDR3, as DNA: TGTGCCACCAGTGCGGGACTCGGGGAGCTGTTTTTT.

The chain recombines TRBV7-3 with TRBJ1-2; TRBD1 agrees at 11 bases. The V gene's germline CDR1 is SGHTA and CDR2 FQGTGA. The CDR3 totals 15 residues. Trimming removed 4 bases from V and 8 bases from J; junction bases left unmatched: 9. Here the CDR3 reads CASSSRPGQGVGYTF. The CDR3, as DNA: TGTGCCAGCAGCTCCCGGCCGGGACAGGGGGTCGGCTACACCTTC.

The chain has TRBV3-1 (or the pseudogene TRBV3-2) and TRBJ1-5; no clear D gene. CDR1 and CDR2 (germline): LGHDT, YNNKEL (reference sequence). CDR3 length: 14 amino acids. Deletions cut 0 bases from V and 4 bases from J, with 7 bases between. CDR3 residues: CASSQEWQNQPQHF. The CDR3 coding sequence is TGTGCCAGCAGCCAAGAATGGCAAAATCAGCCCCAGCATTTT.

The V and J genes are TRBV18 and TRBJ2-1; TRBD2 aligns across 7 bases. Germline V gene lookup returns CDR1 KGHSH and CDR2 LQKENI. V shed 1 base and J 8 bases; nucleotides not matched to a gene: 8. The CDR3 runs 15 residues. This CDR3 is CASSPLGLEGDEQFF. For the CDR3, the DNA is TGTGCCAGCTCACCACTTGGACTAGAGGGTGATGAGCAGTTCTTC.

This chain links TRBV3-1 (or the pseudogene TRBV3-2) with TRBJ2-1, with no clear D. Germline-derived CDR1 and CDR2 are LGHDT and YNNKEL (reference sequence). Trimming removed 0 bases from V and 3 bases from J, with 3 bases in between. The CDR3 spans 13 residues. The CDR3 sequence is CASSQDYYNEQFF. The CDR3 DNA is TGTGCCAGCAGCCAAGACTACTACAATGAGCAGTTCTTC.